This TCR beta chain was recovered during a study of cytomegalovirus exposure and HLA in healthy donors. The V gene's germline CDR1 is MNHEY and CDR2 SVGAGI. Trimming cost V 0 bases and J 7 bases; bases outside gene matches: 4. CDR3 length equals 15 residues. The protocol was immunoSEQ multiplex PCR, while the TCRdb copy is restricted to in-frame clones and leaves out a portion. In the table there are about 280,000 clones, 65% to 90% of which are singletons. The sequence derives from a woman in her late teens or twenties in good health and CMV-seronegative. Sequenced material: PBMCs. The chain joins TRBV6-5 to TRBJ1-4; 8 bases fit TRBD1. CDR3 sequence: CASSYSTGDREKLFF. The CDR3 DNA follows: TGTGCCAGCAGTTACTCGACAGGGGACCGTGAAAAACTGTTTTTT.